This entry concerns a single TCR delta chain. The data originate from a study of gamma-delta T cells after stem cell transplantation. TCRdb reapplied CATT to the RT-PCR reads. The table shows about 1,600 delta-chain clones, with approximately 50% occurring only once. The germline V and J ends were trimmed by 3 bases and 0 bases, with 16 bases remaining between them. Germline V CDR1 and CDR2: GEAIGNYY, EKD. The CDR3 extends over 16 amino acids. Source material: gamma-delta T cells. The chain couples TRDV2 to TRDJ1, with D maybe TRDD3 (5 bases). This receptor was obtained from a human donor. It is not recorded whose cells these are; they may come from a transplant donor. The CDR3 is CACDPLAGLYTDKLIF. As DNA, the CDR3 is TGTGCCTGTGACCCACTGGCGGGATTGTACACCGATAAACTCATCTTT.